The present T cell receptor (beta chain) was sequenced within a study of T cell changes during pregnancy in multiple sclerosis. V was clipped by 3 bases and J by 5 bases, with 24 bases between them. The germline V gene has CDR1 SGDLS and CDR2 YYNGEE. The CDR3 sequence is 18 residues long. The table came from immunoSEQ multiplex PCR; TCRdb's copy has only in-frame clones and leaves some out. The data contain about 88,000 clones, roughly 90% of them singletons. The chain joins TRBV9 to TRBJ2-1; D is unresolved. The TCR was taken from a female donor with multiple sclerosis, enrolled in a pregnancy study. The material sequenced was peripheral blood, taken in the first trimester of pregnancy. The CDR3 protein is CASSEPLHPRKKNNEQFF. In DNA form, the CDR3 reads TGTGCCAGCAGCGAACCGCTCCACCCGAGAAAAAAAAACAATGAGCAGTTCTTC.